This T cell receptor beta chain emerged from a study of cytomegalovirus exposure and HLA in healthy donors. Germline-derived CDR1 and CDR2 are SGHNT and YYREEE (reference sequence). V was cut by 4 bases and J by 1 base, with 14 bases left in between. The CDR3 is made up of 15 amino acids. The primer mix had 60 Vbeta and 13 Jbeta primers. The table came from immunoSEQ multiplex PCR; TCRdb's copy has only in-frame clones and leaves some out. Of 90,000 to 120,000 clones detected, roughly 82% appear once; the ten largest clones hold 4% to 5%. Sample: PBMCs. The rearrangement uses TRBV5-4 and TRBJ2-5; D uncertain. The receptor was isolated from a male donor in good health and CMV-seronegative. This chain's CDR3 is CASSPNVASQETQYF. DNA for the CDR3: TGTGCCAGCAGCCCGAACGTCGCGAGCCAAGAGACCCAGTACTTC.